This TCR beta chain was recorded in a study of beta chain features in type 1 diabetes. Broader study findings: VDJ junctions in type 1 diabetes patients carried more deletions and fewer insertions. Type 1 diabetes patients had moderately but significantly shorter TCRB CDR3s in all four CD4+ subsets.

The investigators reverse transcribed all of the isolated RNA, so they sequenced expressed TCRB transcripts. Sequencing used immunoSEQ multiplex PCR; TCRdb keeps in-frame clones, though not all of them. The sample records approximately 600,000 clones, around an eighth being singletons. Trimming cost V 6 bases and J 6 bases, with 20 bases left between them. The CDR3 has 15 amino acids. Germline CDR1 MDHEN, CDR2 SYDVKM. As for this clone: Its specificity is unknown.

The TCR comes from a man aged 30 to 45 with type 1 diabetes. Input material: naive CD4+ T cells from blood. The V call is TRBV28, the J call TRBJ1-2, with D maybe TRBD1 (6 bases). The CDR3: CASSPPTGAGDGYTF. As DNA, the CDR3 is TGTGCCAGCAGCCCACCTACGGGGGCGGGCGATGGCTACACCTTC.